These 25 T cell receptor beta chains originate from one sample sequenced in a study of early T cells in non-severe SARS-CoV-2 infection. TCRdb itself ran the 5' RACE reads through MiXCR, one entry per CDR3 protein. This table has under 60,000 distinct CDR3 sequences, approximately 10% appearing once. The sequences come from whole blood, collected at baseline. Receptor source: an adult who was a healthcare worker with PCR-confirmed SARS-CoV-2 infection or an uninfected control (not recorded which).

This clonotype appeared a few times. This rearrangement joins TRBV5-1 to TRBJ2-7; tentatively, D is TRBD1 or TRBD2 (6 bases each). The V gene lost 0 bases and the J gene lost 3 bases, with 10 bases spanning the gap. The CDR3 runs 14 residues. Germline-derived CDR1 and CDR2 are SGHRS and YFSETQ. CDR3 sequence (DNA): TGCGCCAGCAGCTTGGGGCGGGACAACTACGAGCAGTACTTC. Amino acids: CASSLGRDNYEQYF.

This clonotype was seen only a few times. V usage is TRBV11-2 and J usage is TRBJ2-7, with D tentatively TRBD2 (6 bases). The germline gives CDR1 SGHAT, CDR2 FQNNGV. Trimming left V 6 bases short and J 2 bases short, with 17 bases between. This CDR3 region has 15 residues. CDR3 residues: CASRTLRGNPYEQYF. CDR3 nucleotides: TGTGCCAGCAGGACGCTGCGGGGAAATCCCTACGAGCAGTACTTC.

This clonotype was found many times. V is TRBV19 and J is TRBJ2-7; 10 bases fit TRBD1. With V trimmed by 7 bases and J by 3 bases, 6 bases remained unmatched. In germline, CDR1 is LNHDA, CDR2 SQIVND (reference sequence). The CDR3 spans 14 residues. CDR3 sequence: CASTAGTGDYEQYF. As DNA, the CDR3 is TGTGCCAGTACAGCCGGGACAGGGGACTACGAGCAGTACTTC.

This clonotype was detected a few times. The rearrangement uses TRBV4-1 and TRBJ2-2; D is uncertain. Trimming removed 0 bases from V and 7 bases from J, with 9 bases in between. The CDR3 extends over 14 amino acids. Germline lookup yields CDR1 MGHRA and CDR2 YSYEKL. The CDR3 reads CASSQDFYSGELFF. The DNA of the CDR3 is TGCGCCAGCAGCCAAGATTTTTACAGCGGGGAGCTGTTTTTT.

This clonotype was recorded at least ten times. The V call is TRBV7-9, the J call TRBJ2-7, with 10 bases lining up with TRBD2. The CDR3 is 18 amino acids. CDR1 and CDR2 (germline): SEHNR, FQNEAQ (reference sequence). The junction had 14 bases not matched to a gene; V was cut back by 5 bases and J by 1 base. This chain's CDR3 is CASSPKREGPFTSYEQYF. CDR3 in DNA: TGTGCCAGCAGCCCAAAGCGGGAGGGCCCGTTTACGTCCTACGAGCAGTACTTC.

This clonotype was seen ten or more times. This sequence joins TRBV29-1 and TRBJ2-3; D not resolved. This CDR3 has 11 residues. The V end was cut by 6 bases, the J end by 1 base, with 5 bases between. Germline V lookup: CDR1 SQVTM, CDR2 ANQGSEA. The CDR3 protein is CSVLRTDTQYF. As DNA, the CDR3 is TGCAGCGTGCTCCGCACAGATACGCAGTATTTT.

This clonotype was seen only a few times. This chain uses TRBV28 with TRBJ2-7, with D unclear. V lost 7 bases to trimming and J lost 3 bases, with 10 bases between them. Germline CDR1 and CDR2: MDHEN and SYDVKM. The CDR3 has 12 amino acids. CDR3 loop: CASKRPGYEQYF. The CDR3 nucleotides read TGTGCCAGCAAGAGACCGGGCTACGAGCAGTACTTC.

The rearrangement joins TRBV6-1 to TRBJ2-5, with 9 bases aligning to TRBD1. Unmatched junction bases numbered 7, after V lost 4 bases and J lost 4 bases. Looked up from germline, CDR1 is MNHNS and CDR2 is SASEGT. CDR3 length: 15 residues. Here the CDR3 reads CASSVGDRDIETQYF. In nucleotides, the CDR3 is TGTGCCAGCAGTGTAGGGGACAGGGATATAGAGACCCAGTACTTC.

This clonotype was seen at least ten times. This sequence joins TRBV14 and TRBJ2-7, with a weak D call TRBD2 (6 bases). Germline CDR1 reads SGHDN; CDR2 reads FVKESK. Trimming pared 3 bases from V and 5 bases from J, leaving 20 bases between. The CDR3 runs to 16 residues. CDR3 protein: CASSQAEGLDLHEQYF. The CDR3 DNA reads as TGTGCCAGCAGCCAGGCCGAGGGACTCGACCTACACGAGCAGTACTTC.

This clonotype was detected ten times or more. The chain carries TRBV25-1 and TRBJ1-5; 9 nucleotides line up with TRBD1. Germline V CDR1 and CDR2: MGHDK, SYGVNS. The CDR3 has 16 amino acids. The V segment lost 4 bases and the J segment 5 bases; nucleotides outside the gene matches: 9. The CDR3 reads CASSASLQGADQPQHF. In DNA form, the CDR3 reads TGTGCCAGCAGTGCCTCCTTACAGGGGGCAGATCAGCCCCAGCATTTT.

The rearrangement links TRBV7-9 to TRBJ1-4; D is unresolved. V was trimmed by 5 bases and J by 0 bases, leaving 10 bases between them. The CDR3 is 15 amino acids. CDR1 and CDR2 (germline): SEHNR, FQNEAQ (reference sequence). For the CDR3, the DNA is TGTGCCAGCAGCGTCGGGGTTGCAACTAATGAAAAACTGTTTTTT. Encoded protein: CASSVGVATNEKLFF.

In DNA, the CDR3 is TGTGCCAGTAGTCTGGTAAACCAAGAGACCCAGTACTTC. This encodes CASSLVNQETQYF. The chain joins TRBV19 to TRBJ2-5; no clear D gene. V was cut by 5 bases and J by 0 bases, with 7 bases left in between. Germline V gives CDR1 LNHDA, CDR2 SQIVND (reference sequence). The CDR3 covers 13 residues.

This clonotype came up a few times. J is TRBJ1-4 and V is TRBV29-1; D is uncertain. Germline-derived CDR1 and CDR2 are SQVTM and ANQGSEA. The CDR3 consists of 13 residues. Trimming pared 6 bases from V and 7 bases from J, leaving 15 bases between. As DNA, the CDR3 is TGCAGCGTCTGCCCCGCCCTGAGTGAAAAACTGTTTTTT. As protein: CSVCPALSEKLFF.

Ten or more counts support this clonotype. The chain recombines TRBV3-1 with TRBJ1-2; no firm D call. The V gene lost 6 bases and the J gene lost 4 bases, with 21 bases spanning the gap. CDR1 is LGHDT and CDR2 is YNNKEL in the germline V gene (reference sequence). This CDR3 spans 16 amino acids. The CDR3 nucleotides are TGTGCCAGCAGTCGGACCCGGACGTACACCACCTATGGCTACACCTTC. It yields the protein CASSRTRTYTTYGYTF.

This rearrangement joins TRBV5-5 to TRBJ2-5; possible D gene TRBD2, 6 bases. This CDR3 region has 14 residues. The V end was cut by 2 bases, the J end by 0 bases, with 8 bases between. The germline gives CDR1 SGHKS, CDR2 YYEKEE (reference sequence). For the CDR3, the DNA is TGTGCCAGCAGCTTTAGCGGAGACCAAGAGACCCAGTACTTC. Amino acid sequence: CASSFSGDQETQYF. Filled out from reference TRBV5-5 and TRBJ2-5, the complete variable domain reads DAGVTQSPTHLIKTRGQQVTLRCSPISGHKSVSWYQQVLGQGPQFIFQYYEKEERGRGNFPDRFSARQFPNYSSELNVNALLLGDSALYLCASSFSGDQETQYFGPGTRLLVL.

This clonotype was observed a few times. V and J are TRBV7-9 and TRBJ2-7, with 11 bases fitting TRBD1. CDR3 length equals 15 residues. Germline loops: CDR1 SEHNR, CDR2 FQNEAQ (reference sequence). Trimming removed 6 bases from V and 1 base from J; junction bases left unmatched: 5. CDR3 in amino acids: CASRPGTGGSYEQYF. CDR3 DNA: TGTGCCAGCAGGCCCGGGACAGGGGGATCCTACGAGCAGTACTTC. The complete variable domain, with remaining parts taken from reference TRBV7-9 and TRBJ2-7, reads DTGVSQNPRHKITKRGQNVTFRCDPISEHNRLYWYRQTLGQGPEFLTYFQNEAQLEKSRLLSDRFSAERPKGSFSTLEIQRTEQGDSAMYLCASRPGTGGSYEQYFGPGTRLTVT.

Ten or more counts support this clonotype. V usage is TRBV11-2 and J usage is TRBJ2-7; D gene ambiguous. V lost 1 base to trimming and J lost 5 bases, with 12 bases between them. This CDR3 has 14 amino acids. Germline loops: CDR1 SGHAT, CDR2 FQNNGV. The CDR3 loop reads CASSLGISGNEQYF. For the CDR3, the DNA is TGTGCCAGCAGCTTAGGTATTTCGGGTAACGAGCAGTACTTC.

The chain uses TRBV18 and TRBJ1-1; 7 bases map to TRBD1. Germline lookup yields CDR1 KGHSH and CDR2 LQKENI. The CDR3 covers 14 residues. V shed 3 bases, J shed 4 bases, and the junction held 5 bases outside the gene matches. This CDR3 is CASSPEGAGTEAFF. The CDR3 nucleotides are TGTGCCAGCTCACCCGAGGGGGCAGGCACTGAAGCTTTCTTT. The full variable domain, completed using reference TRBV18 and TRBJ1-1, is NAGVMQNPRHLVRRRGQEARLRCSPMKGHSHVYWYRQLPEEGLKFMVYLQKENIIDESGMPKERFSAEFPKEGPSILRIQQVVRGDSAAYFCASSPEGAGTEAFFGQGTRLTVV.

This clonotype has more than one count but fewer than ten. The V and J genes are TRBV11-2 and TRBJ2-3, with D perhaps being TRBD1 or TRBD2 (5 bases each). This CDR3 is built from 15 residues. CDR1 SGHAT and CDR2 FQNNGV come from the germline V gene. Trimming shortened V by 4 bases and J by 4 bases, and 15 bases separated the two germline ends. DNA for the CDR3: TGTGCCAGCAGCTCCTCGCCCCTGGGGGCAGATACGCAGTATTTT. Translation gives CASSSSPLGADTQYF.

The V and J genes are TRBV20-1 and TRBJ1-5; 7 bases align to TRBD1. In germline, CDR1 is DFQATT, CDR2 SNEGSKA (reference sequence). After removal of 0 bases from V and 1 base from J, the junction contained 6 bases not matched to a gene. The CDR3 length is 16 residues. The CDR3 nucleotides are TGCAGTGCTAGAGATGCCCAGGGGGGCAGCAATCAGCCCCAGCATTTT. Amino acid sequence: CSARDAQGGSNQPQHF.

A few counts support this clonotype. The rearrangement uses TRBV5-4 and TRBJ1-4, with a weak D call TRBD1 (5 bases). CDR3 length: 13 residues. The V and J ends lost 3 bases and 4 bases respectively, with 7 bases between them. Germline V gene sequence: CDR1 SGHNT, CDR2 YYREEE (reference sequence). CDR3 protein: CASSSRDNEKLFF. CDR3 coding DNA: TGTGCCAGCAGCTCCAGGGATAATGAAAAACTGTTTTTT.

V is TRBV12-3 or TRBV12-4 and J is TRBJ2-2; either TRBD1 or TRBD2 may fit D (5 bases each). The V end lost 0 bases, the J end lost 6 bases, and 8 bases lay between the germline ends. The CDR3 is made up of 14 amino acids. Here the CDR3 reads CASSLAGTAGELFF. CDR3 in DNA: TGTGCCAGCAGTTTAGCGGGGACGGCCGGGGAGCTGTTTTTT.

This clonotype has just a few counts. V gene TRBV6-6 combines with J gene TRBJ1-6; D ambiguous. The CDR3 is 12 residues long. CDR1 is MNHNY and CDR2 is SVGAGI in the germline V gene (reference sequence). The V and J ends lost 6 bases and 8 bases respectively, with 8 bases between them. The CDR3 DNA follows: TGTGCCAGCAGCTTTCTTGATTCACCCCTCCACTTT. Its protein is CASSFLDSPLHF.

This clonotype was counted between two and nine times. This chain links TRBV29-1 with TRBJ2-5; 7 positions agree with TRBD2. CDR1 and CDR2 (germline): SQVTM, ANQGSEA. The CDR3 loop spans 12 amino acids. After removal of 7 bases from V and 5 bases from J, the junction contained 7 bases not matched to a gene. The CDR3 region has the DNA TGCAGCGGGGGACCGGGAGGCGAGACCCAGTACTTC. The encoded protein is CSGGPGGETQYF.

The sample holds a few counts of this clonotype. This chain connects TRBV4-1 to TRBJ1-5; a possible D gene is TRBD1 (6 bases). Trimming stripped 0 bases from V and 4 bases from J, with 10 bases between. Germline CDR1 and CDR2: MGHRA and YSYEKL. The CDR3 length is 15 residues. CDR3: CASSQEGTLNQPQHF. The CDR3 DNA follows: TGCGCCAGCAGCCAAGAGGGGACATTAAATCAGCCCCAGCATTTT.